This TCR beta chain originates from a study of Ad26.COV2.S vaccination and SARS-CoV-2 variants. Overall study results and limits: Reported findings describe substantial breadth in spike-specific CD8+ and CD4+ T cell responses following vaccination. The TCR breadth and depth analyses may have produced an underestimate of total T cell responses.

To note about this clone: Its antigen remains unidentified. This sample includes further DNA sequences coding for the same CDR3.

Specified treatment: some 20 received Ad26.COV2.S at low or high dose, single or two shots; about 5 received placebo; per-sample allocation not given. After the first vaccine or placebo injection, samples were drawn on day 63. An 18-55-year-old adult in Boston served as donor. Assay: immunoSEQ multiplex PCR; the TCRdb copy retains only in-frame clones and omits some. The repertoire includes just over 350,000 clones, more than 75% of them detected once, and 2.5% to 3.5% sits in the top ten. V lost 0 bases and J lost 2, with 8 bases in between. The length of the CDR3 is 14 residues. Germline CDR1 and CDR2: SGHRS and YFSETQ.

The rearrangement uses TRBV5-1 and TRBJ1-1; D is ambiguous. The specimen was peripheral blood, collected in a trial of Ad26.COV2.S vaccine versus placebo. The clonotype originates from a person aged 18-65 years who received the Ad26.COV2.S COVID-19 vaccine or a placebo. The CDR3 coding sequence is TGCGCCAGCAGCTTGGAATCCGGAAACACTGAAGCTTTCTTT. Encoded protein: CASSLESGNTEAFF.